This T cell receptor beta chain was recovered during a study of T cell clones after liver transplantation. Study-wide background: TCRbeta sequencing after a pre-transplant mixed lymphocyte reaction identified graft-donor-reactive clones, later tracked in post-transplant blood. HCV positivity affected three of eight recipients; the rest lacked autoimmune or viral indications.

Germline V gene lookup returns CDR1 MDHEN and CDR2 SYDVKM. CDR3 length: 15 amino acids. Trimming removed 6 bases from V and 0 bases from J, with 12 bases in between. On this clone: Its matching antigen is unknown.

Study conclusions and caveats: Compared with third party-reactive sequences, donor-reactive ones declined more, independent of withdrawal success. In a couple of subjects, few donor cells limited the measurable donor-reactive repertoire.

TCRdb keeps only in-frame clones here, not all; method: immunoSEQ multiplex PCR. Among tens of thousands of clones, roughly 80% were seen once, and the ten largest hold 0.4% to 0.6%. The TCR was taken from a human patient who received a liver transplant. The graft donor may account for some of the T cells. The gene calls are TRBV28 and TRBJ2-4, with D possibly matching TRBD1 (6 bases). The material sequenced was CD4+ T cells from blood, taken around 42 months after liver transplant. The CDR3 DNA sequence: TGTGCCAGCAGAGGACCACAGGGAGCCAAAAACATTCAGTACTTC. Translation gives CASRGPQGAKNIQYF.